This TCR beta chain was observed in a study of shared clonotypes between healthy human individuals. Points from the study as a whole: The study drew on few donors, limiting represented genetic and exposure-history diversity. Sorted-subset sequencing was shown by rarefaction to be incomplete despite large depth.

As concerns this clone: The antigen remains unidentified.

Here immunoSEQ multiplex PCR was the method, and the copy in TCRdb shows in-frame clones only, minus some. The sample lists 2 million to 3 million clones, 93% occurring once. Donors, healthy HIV-negative adults, lacked recent acute infections or vaccinations. CDR1 and CDR2 (germline): MDHEN, SYDVKM. This CDR3 has 16 amino acids. After removal of 8 bases from V and 6 bases from J, the junction contained 18 bases not matched to a gene. Sequencing was performed on naive CD4+ T cells from PBMCs. Subset indicated: CD45RA+ positively selected. The V and J genes are TRBV28 and TRBJ1-2; 7 nucleotides match TRBD1. This TCR came from a man aged 18 to 29 in good health. Some clones in this sample may be carry-over from other donors' samples. As DNA, the CDR3 is TGTGCCAGCCGCCCCTCCACAGGGGAGTATTTCGATGGCTACACCTTC. Protein sequence: CASRPSTGEYFDGYTF.